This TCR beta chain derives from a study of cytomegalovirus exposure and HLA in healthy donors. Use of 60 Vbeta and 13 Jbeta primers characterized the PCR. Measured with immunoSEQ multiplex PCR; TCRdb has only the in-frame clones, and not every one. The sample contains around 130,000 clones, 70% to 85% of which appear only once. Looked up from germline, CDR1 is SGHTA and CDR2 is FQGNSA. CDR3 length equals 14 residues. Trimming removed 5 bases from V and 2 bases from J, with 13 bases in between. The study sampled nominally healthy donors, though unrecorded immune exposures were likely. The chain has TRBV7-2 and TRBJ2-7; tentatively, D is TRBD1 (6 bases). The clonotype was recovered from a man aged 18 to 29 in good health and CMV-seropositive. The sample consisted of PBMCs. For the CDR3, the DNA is TGTGCCAGCAGCGACCGGACAGCGACCTACGAGCAGTACTTC. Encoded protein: CASSDRTATYEQYF.